The TCR beta chain under discussion was sequenced for a study of neoadjuvant anti-PD-1 for oral cavity cancer. This CDR3 contains 15 residues. Germline CDR1 reads SGDLS; CDR2 reads YYNGEE. J gave up 5 bases and V 0 bases, and 2 bases lay outside the gene matches. The protocol was immunoSEQ multiplex PCR, while the TCRdb copy is restricted to in-frame clones and leaves out a portion. In the table there are roughly 14,000 clones, about two thirds of which are singletons. The chain is built from TRBV9 and TRBJ2-1; 10 bases are a match to TRBD2. The clonotype comes from a person between 40 and 85 years old with oral cavity squamous cell carcinoma. The sequenced sample was PBMCs, obtained before nivolumab (anti-PD-1) treatment. The CDR3 DNA sequence: TGTGCCAGCAGCGTAGGGACTAGCGGAAACAATGAGCAGTTCTTC. Amino acid sequence: CASSVGTSGNNEQFF.